The clone carrying this T cell receptor (beta chain) has a count of ten or more. Its antigen is not known. TCRdb reprocessed the 5' RACE reads with MiXCR, giving one entry per CDR3 protein. This table holds 200,000 to 300,000 distinct CDR3 sequences, 8% to 9.5% found once. V lost 1 base, J lost 6 bases, and 7 bases lay in between. Germline V gives CDR1 MNHNS, CDR2 SASEGT. This CDR3 has 13 amino acids. The sample belongs to a study of CD8 T cells in ankylosing spondylitis. Study-level points and caveats: One TCR beta motif, made up of several highly homologous variants, appeared characteristic of ankylosing spondylitis blood. Relatively rare in peripheral blood, disease-linked clones were also CD8+. In ankylosing spondylitis patients, matched synovial fluid reportedly showed significant enrichment of disease-linked clones.

The chain uses TRBV6-1 and TRBJ1-5; D remains unclear. Sequencing was carried out using blood, either unsorted or a sorted T cell fraction (not recorded which). The receptor was isolated from a male donor with ankylosing spondylitis or in good health (not recorded which). The CDR3 region is CASSEGEGQPQHF. In DNA, the CDR3 is TGTGCCAGCAGTGAAGGGGAGGGTCAGCCCCAGCATTTT.